Shown below are 20 T cell receptor beta chains from a single sample sequenced in a study of cytomegalovirus exposure and HLA in healthy donors. The primer mix had 60 Vbeta and 13 Jbeta primers. The table came from immunoSEQ multiplex PCR; TCRdb's copy has only in-frame clones and leaves some out. Of 110,000 or so clones listed, 82% are singletons. Sequencing was performed on PBMCs. Receptors originate from a young woman in good health and CMV-seronegative.

V is TRBV29-1 and J is TRBJ2-1, with TRBD2 identical over 10 bases. After removal of 7 bases from V and 7 bases from J, the junction contained 7 bases not matched to a gene. The CDR3 contains 13 residues. The germline V gene encodes CDR1 SQVTM and CDR2 ANQGSEA. The chain's CDR3 is CSGSSGSFNEQFF. The CDR3 DNA reads TGCAGCGGATCTAGCGGGAGCTTTAATGAGCAGTTCTTC.

J is TRBJ2-3 and V is TRBV5-6; D gene uncertain. Per germline, CDR1 SGHDT and CDR2 YYEEEE. V lost 6 bases to trimming and J lost 0 bases, with 14 bases between them. The CDR3 is made up of 15 amino acids. The CDR3 DNA follows: TGTGCCAGCACTTTTCGTGTAAATAGCACAGATACGCAGTATTTT. It codes for CASTFRVNSTDTQYF. Full variable domain (missing parts from reference TRBV5-6 and TRBJ2-3): DAGVTQSPTHLIKTRGQQVTLRCSPKSGHDTVSWYQQALGQGPQFIFQYYEEEERQRGNFPDRFSGHQFPNYSSELNVNALLLGDSALYLCASTFRVNSTDTQYFGPGTRLTVL.

The rearrangement joins TRBV5-4 to TRBJ2-1; TRBD1 agrees at 9 bases. The CDR3 spans 16 residues. V gave up 0 bases and J gave up 8 bases; unmatched junction bases: 9. The germline V gene encodes CDR1 SGHNT and CDR2 YYREEE (reference sequence). This CDR3 reads CASSLEWDRANDEQFF. The CDR3 region has the DNA TGTGCCAGCAGCTTGGAATGGGACAGGGCGAACGATGAGCAGTTCTTC.

This chain uses TRBV5-1 with TRBJ1-1; D perhaps matches TRBD1 (6 bases). Germline CDR1 and CDR2: SGHRS and YFSETQ. There are 14 residues in the CDR3. V dropped 3 bases and J dropped 1 base, with 10 bases sitting between them. The CDR3 DNA sequence: TGCGCCAGCAGCTCACTACAGGGGAACACTGAAGCTTTCTTT. Translation gives CASSSLQGNTEAFF.

The chain joins TRBV11-2 to TRBJ2-2; a possible D gene is TRBD2 (6 bases). Germline V gene data show CDR1 as SGHAT and CDR2 as FQNNGV. Trimming took off 5 bases at V and 6 bases at J, with 19 bases between the two ends. The CDR3 spans 16 residues. The CDR3 DNA reads as TGTGCCAGCAGCGGTAGTGGAGGGGTCCAGGCCGGGGAGCTGTTTTTT. It is translated as CASSGSGGVQAGELFF.

The V call is TRBV5-8, the J call TRBJ2-7; TRBD1 agrees at 7 bases. Germline-derived CDR1 and CDR2 are SGHTS and YDEGEE. This CDR3 comprises 13 residues. V was pared by 3 bases and J by 3 bases, with 3 bases of the junction left unmatched. This CDR3 is CASSSWDSYEQYV. DNA for the CDR3: TGTGCCAGCAGCTCATGGGACAGCTACGAGCAGTACGTC.

The CDR3 region is CAGSPGQGTEAFF. CDR3 nucleotide sequence: TGCGCCGGCTCACCTGGACAGGGGACTGAAGCTTTCTTT. The J gene is TRBJ1-1, the V gene TRBV10-1; 9 bases line up with TRBD1. CDR1 and CDR2 from the germline V gene are WNHNN and SYGVQD (reference sequence). The junction had 9 bases not matched to a gene; V was cut back by 11 bases and J by 5 bases. This CDR3 spans 13 amino acids.

The chain recombines TRBV27 with TRBJ2-7; 16 positions agree with TRBD2. V shed 5 bases, J shed 6 bases, and the junction held 16 bases outside the gene matches. The V gene's germline CDR1 is MNHEY and CDR2 SMNVEV (reference sequence). The CDR3 extends over 19 amino acids. CDR3 in amino acids: CASSQLQSKGTSGRVEQYF. DNA for the CDR3: TGTGCCAGCAGTCAACTGCAATCAAAAGGGACTAGCGGGAGGGTCGAGCAGTACTTC.

The chain is built from TRBV7-2 and TRBJ1-1; no firm D call. The germline V gene has CDR1 SGHTA and CDR2 FQGNSA. Trimming pared 6 bases from V and 4 bases from J, leaving 12 bases between. The CDR3 covers 13 residues. In DNA form, the CDR3 reads TGTGCCAGCAGGATTGTACCAGGCACTGAAGCTTTCTTT. Translated, it gives CASRIVPGTEAFF.

The chain uses TRBV7-6 and TRBJ1-2; TRBD1 agrees at 7 bases. The CDR3 loop spans 14 amino acids. Germline V gives CDR1 SGHVS, CDR2 FNYEAQ. J was trimmed by 6 bases and V by 5 bases; bases with no gene match: 9. The CDR3 loop reads CASSQGDGPHGYTF. Here the CDR3 DNA reads TGTGCCAGCAGCCAGGGGGACGGACCTCATGGCTACACCTTC.

J is TRBJ1-1 and V is TRBV29-1, with no clear D. There are 12 residues in the CDR3. V gave up 6 bases and J gave up 4 bases, with 12 bases separating them. The germline V gene has CDR1 SQVTM and CDR2 ANQGSEA. The CDR3 DNA reads as TGCAGCGTCATCATGGGCCCCACTGAAGCTTTCTTT. This codes for CSVIMGPTEAFF. The full variable domain, rest sourced from reference TRBV29-1 and TRBJ1-1, is SAVISQKPSRDICQRGTSLTIQCQVDSQVTMMFWYRQQPGQSLTLIATANQGSEATYESGFVIDKFPISRPNLTFSTLTVSNMSPEDSSIYLCSVIMGPTEAFFGQGTRLTVV.

V and J are TRBV7-9 and TRBJ2-7, with a weak D call TRBD1 (6 bases). The CDR3 length is 14 residues. V was cut by 0 bases and J by 2 bases, with 8 bases left in between. Per germline, CDR1 SEHNR and CDR2 FQNEAQ (reference sequence). In DNA, the CDR3 is TGTGCCAGCAGCTTAGCGGGACATACCTACGAGCAGTACGTC. Translated: CASSLAGHTYEQYV.

The chain carries TRBV7-9 and TRBJ1-2; TRBD1 agrees at 7 bases. J was trimmed by 7 bases and V by 6 bases; bases with no gene match: 11. Germline V gives CDR1 SEHNR, CDR2 FQNEAQ (reference sequence). The CDR3 sequence is 14 residues long. DNA of the CDR3: TGTGCCAGCAGTCAGACGACAGGGATTTTTGGCTACACCTTC. Amino acids: CASSQTTGIFGYTF.

The gene calls are TRBV30 and TRBJ1-1; D not resolved. Germline CDR1 GTSNPN, CDR2 SVGIG (reference sequence). V was clipped by 2 bases and J by 5 bases, with 9 bases between them. The CDR3 is 12 amino acids. The chain's CDR3 is CAWSNTRTEAFF. CDR3 sequence (DNA): TGTGCCTGGAGTAATACGAGAACTGAAGCTTTCTTT.

The V and J genes are TRBV10-3 and TRBJ2-5; no firm D call. Germline loops: CDR1 ENHRY, CDR2 SYGVKD. V was pared by 6 bases and J by 0 bases, with 8 bases between. This CDR3 has 13 amino acids. The CDR3, as DNA: TGTGCCATCAGCAGCCAGGACCAAGAGACCCAGTACTTC. It yields the protein CAISSQDQETQYF.

The V gene is TRBV7-8, the J gene TRBJ1-1; possibly TRBD1 for D (6 bases). The CDR3 extends over 13 amino acids. Germline V gives CDR1 SGHVS, CDR2 FQNEAQ. V lost 7 bases, J lost 4 bases, and 13 bases lay in between. The CDR3: CASIKQGRTEAFF. For the CDR3, the DNA is TGTGCCAGCATAAAACAGGGACGCACTGAAGCTTTCTTT.

This sequence joins TRBV29-1 and TRBJ2-7, with 11 bases fitting TRBD1. Germline V lookup: CDR1 SQVTM, CDR2 ANQGSEA. The CDR3 spans 13 residues. Trimming took 7 bases from V and 7 from J; bases not matched to a gene: 9. The CDR3 reads CSGTGQGAGEQYF. CDR3 nucleotide sequence: TGCAGCGGAACAGGACAGGGGGCTGGAGAGCAGTACTTC.

V usage is TRBV7-2 and J usage is TRBJ1-6; the match to TRBD1 covers 7 bases. The CDR3 is made up of 16 amino acids. The V gene's germline CDR1 is SGHTA and CDR2 FQGNSA. V lost 5 bases and J lost 5; bases outside the gene matches: 9. The CDR3 nucleotides are TGTGCCAGCAGCCAGACCTCGGACAGGAATAATTCACCCCTCCACTTT. As protein: CASSQTSDRNNSPLHF.

V usage is TRBV2 and J usage is TRBJ2-5; no definite D call. Trimming left V 3 bases short and J 2 bases short, with 7 bases between. There are 13 residues in the CDR3. Germline V gene sequence: CDR1 SNHLY, CDR2 FYNNEI. The CDR3 nucleotides read TGTGCCAGCAGTGAGGGCTATCAAGAGACCCAGTACTTC. Translating gives CASSEGYQETQYF.

In the case of this clone: Other nucleotide sequences from this sample produce the same CDR3. The chain recombines TRBV5-1 with TRBJ2-5; TRBD2 aligns across 14 bases. V gave up 3 bases and J gave up 5 bases; unmatched junction bases: 6. Per the germline V gene, CDR1 is SGHRS and CDR2 is YFSETQ. There are 16 residues in the CDR3. The CDR3 reads CASSSTSGGARETQYF. The CDR3 DNA is TGCGCCAGCAGCTCGACTAGCGGGGGGGCACGGGAGACCCAGTACTTC.